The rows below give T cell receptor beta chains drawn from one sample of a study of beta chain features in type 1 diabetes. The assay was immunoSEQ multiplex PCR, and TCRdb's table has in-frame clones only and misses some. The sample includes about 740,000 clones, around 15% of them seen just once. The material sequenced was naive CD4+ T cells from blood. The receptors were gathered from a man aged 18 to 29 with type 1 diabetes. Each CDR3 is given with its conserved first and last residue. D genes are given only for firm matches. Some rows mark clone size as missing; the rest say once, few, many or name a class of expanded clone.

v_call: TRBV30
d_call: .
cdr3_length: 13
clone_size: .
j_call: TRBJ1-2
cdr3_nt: TGTGCCTGCCCTGGTCCAGGCAACTATGGCTACACCTTC
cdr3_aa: CACPGPGNYGYTF

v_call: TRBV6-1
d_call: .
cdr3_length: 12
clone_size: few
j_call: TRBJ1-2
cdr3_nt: TGTGCCAGCAGAGCTCAGGGGAATGGCTACACCTTC
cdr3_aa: CASRAQGNGYTF

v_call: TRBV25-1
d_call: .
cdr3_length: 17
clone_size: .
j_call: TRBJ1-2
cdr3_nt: TGTGCCAGCAGCGTTGGCTGGGGAAGGGGAATAAATTATGGCTACACCTTC
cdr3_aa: CASSVGWGRGINYGYTF

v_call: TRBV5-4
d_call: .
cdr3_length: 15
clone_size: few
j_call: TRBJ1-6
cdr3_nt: TGTGCCAGCAGCTTGGGGGTAAGCCAAGGTTCACCCCTCCACTTT
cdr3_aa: CASSLGVSQGSPLHF

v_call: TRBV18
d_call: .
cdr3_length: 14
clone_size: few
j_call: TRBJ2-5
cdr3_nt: TGTGCCAGCTCACCGTTGGGGCAGCGAGAGACCCAGTACTTC
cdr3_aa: CASSPLGQRETQYF

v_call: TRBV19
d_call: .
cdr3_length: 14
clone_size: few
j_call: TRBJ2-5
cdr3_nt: TGTGCCAGTAGTATTGGAGGAAACCCGGAGACCCAGTACTTC
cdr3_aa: CASSIGGNPETQYF

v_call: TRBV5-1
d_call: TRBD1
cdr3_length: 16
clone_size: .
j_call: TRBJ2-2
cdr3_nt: TGCGCCAGCACCCTATCCGGGACAGGGATCACCGGGGAGCTGTTTTTT
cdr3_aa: CASTLSGTGITGELFF

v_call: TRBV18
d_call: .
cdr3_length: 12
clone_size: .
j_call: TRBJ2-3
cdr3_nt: TGTGCCAGCTCAGGCGATCAAGATACGCAGTATTTT
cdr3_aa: CASSGDQDTQYF

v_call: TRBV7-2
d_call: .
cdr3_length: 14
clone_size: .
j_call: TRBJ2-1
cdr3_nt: TGTGCCAGCAGCATATCTACGGTATCCAATGAGCAGTTCTTC
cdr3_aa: CASSISTVSNEQFF

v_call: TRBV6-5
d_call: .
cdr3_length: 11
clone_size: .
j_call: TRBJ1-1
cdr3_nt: TGTGCCAGCAGTTACGAGACTGAAGCTTTCTTT
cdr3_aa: CASSYETEAFF

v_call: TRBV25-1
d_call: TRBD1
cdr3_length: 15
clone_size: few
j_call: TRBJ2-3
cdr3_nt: TGTGCCAGCAGTCGGACAGGCTTGAGCACAGATACGCAGTATTTT
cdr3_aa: CASSRTGLSTDTQYF

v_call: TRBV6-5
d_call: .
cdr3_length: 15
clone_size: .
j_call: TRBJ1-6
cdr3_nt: TGTGCCAGCACCCTTAGTACCGGGGGGACGTCACCCCTCCACTTT
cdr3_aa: CASTLSTGGTSPLHF

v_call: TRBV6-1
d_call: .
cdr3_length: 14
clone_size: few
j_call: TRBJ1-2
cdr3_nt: TGTGCCAGCAGTTTGGTTAATGGGAACTATGGCTACACCTTC
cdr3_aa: CASSLVNGNYGYTF

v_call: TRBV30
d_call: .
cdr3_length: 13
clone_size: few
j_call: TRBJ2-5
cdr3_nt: TGTGCCTGGAGTGTGAAGGCACCCGGGACCCAGTACTTC
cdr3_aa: CAWSVKAPGTQYF

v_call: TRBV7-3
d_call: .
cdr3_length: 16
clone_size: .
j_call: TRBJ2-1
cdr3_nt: TGTGCCAGCAGCTCGACAGGGACTAGCTCCTACAATGAGCAGTTCTTC
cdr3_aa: CASSSTGTSSYNEQFF